The clone carrying this TCR beta chain has a handful of counts. The antigen is undetermined. These data are taken from a study of robustness of blood B and T cell sequencing. Overall study results and limits: 90% to 95% of top 10,000 TCRbeta clonotypes appeared in replicate libraries.

The cDNA carried a universal priming site added by a 5' template-switch oligo. Each cDNA molecule was tagged by a 12-nucleotide random UMI. Each CDR3 protein is one row after TCRdb ran MiXCR on the PCR reads. The sample lists roughly 3,600 distinct CDR3 sequences, around half occurring once. The template for TCR beta quantification was mRNA, not genomic DNA. The CDR3 contains 14 residues. V was pared by 3 bases and J by 1 base, with 0 bases of the junction left unmatched. Germline V lookup: CDR1 SGHRS, CDR2 YFSETQ. Sequencing was carried out using peripheral blood. The genes are TRBV5-1 and TRBJ1-1; 10 bases are a match to TRBD1. The receptor was derived from a human donor in good health. The CDR3 loop reads CASSWTGGNTEAFF. The DNA for the CDR3 is TGCGCCAGCAGCTGGACAGGGGGGAACACTGAAGCTTTCTTT.